Following are 26 T cell receptor beta chains from one sample sequenced in a study of PD-L1 blockade in urothelial cancer. The table came from immunoSEQ multiplex PCR; TCRdb's copy has only in-frame clones and leaves some out. The sample has 98,000 or so clones, almost 90% seen once; the top ten hold 1.5% to 2%. As to time point: pretreatment peripheral blood. The sequencing used PBMCs, collected around atezolizumab (anti-PD-L1) treatment. The source of these receptors is a man aged 55-75 years with urothelial cancer.

This chain joins TRBV6-1 and TRBJ1-5; 8 nucleotides line up with TRBD1. The CDR3 contains 15 residues. Per the germline V gene, CDR1 is MNHNS and CDR2 is SASEGT. After removal of 1 base from V and 5 bases from J, the junction contained 4 bases not matched to a gene. The CDR3 spells CASSEVGQGYQPQHF. CDR3 coding DNA: TGTGCCAGCAGTGAAGTCGGACAGGGTTATCAGCCCCAGCATTTT.

The chain has TRBV7-9 and TRBJ1-6; D remains unclear. V was trimmed by 5 bases and J by 10 bases, leaving 15 bases between them. The CDR3 totals 14 residues. Per germline, CDR1 SEHNR and CDR2 FQNEAQ (reference sequence). This chain's CDR3 is CASSPRISRSPLHF. CDR3 nucleotide sequence: TGTGCCAGCAGCCCGAGAATATCAAGATCACCCCTCCACTTT.

The chain recombines TRBV30 with TRBJ2-4, with 8 positions matching TRBD1. The CDR3 runs 16 residues. The J segment lost 0 bases and the V segment lost 3 bases, leaving 7 bases of the junction unmatched. The V gene's germline CDR1 is GTSNPN and CDR2 SVGIG (reference sequence). The CDR3 is CAWRHTGGKAKNIQYF. DNA for the CDR3: TGTGCCTGGAGACACACAGGGGGTAAAGCCAAAAACATTCAGTACTTC.

This clone was seen once. This sequence joins TRBV7-9 and TRBJ1-1, with D perhaps matching TRBD1 (6 bases). The CDR3 length is 15 residues. Between the trimmed V and J ends, which lost 0 bases and 4 bases, there was a span of 12 bases. Germline CDR1 and CDR2: SEHNR and FQNEAQ (reference sequence). CDR3 sequence: CASSLAGLGGTEAFF. CDR3 nucleotides: TGTGCCAGCAGCTTAGCGGGGTTAGGGGGCACTGAAGCTTTCTTT.

The V gene is TRBV4-3, the J gene TRBJ2-7; 9 nucleotides align to TRBD1. Germline-derived CDR1 and CDR2 are LGHNA and YSLEER. The V gene end was trimmed by 5 bases and the J gene end by 4 bases; junction bases not matched to a gene: 12. This CDR3 is built from 16 residues. The CDR3 bases are TGCGCCAGCAGCTCCAGCTCCGGGACAGGGCCATACGAGCAGTACTTC. This codes for CASSSSSGTGPYEQYF.

This chain uses TRBV29-1 with TRBJ2-1; D not certain. Germline CDR1 SQVTM, CDR2 ANQGSEA. The CDR3 spans 13 residues. Trimming left V 6 bases short and J 5 bases short, with 14 bases between. CDR3 coding DNA: TGCAGCGTATTGTCGGAGAAGAACAATGAGCAGTTCTTC. It translates to CSVLSEKNNEQFF.

The J gene is TRBJ2-2, the V gene TRBV28, with TRBD2 matching 12 bases. Losses at the gene ends were 5 bases for V and 7 bases for J; bases not matched to a gene: 8. The CDR3 length is 16 residues. Germline loops: CDR1 MDHEN, CDR2 SYDVKM. In DNA form, the CDR3 reads TGTGCCAGCAGTCCTGCTAGCGGGAGGGCCAACGGGGAGCTGTTTTTT. This gives the protein CASSPASGRANGELFF. The variable domain in full, with the rest retrieved from reference TRBV28 and TRBJ2-2, is DVKVTQSSRYLVKRTGEKVFLECVQDMDHENMFWYRQDPGLGLRLIYFSYDVKMKEKGDIPEGYSVSREKKERFSLILESASTNQTSMYLCASSPASGRANGELFFGEGSRLTVL.

V is TRBV15 and J is TRBJ1-4; 7 bases match TRBD1. The CDR3 consists of 15 residues. Unmatched junction bases numbered 11, after V lost 8 bases and J lost 5 bases. Germline V gives CDR1 LNHNV, CDR2 YYDKDF (reference sequence). As DNA, the CDR3 is TGTGCCACCTGCCCGGGACAGCTACCAAATGAAAAACTGTTTTTT. Its protein product is CATCPGQLPNEKLFF. Full variable domain (remainder filled in from reference TRBV15 and TRBJ1-4): DAMVIQNPRYQVTQFGKPVTLSCSQTLNHNVMYWYQQKSSQAPKLLFHYYDKDFNNEADTPDNFQSRRPNTSFCFLDIRSPGLGDTAMYLCATCPGQLPNEKLFFGSGTQLSVL.

The chain couples TRBV4-3 to TRBJ2-7; 8 nucleotides agree with TRBD2. The V gene end was trimmed by 5 bases and the J gene end by 6 bases; junction bases not matched to a gene: 12. This CDR3 is built from 15 residues. Germline-derived CDR1 and CDR2 are LGHNA and YSLEER. The CDR3 protein is CASSSGRSGGSEQYF. DNA for the CDR3: TGCGCCAGCAGCTCGGGGCGGTCGGGGGGGAGCGAGCAGTACTTC.

The chain has TRBV21-1 and TRBJ2-2; the table's D call of TRBD2 was not tested on the DNA. TRBV21-1 is flagged as a pseudogene. This CDR3 comprises 15 residues. CDR3 sequence (DNA): TGTGCCAGCAGCAAGAGATCACCCGGTCATCGGGAGCTGTTTTTT. Protein product: CASSKRSPGHRELFF.

The chain uses TRBV2 and TRBJ1-2; the D gene is possibly TRBD1 (5 bases). This CDR3 has 12 residues. Germline values: CDR1 SNHLY, CDR2 FYNNEI. Trimming removed 4 bases at V and 5 bases at J, with 8 bases between. The CDR3 region has the DNA TGTGCCAGCAGTGGCGGGGCATATGGCTACACCTTC. Amino acids: CASSGGAYGYTF.

V is TRBV5-5 and J is TRBJ2-7, with TRBD2 identical over 10 bases. Germline assignment: CDR1 SGHKS and CDR2 YYEKEE (reference sequence). This CDR3 is built from 14 residues. The junction had 3 bases not matched to a gene; V was cut back by 4 bases and J by 2 bases. Written as DNA, the CDR3 is TGTGCCAGCAGCCCCCTAGCGGGAGCCTACGAGCAGTACTTC. It yields the protein CASSPLAGAYEQYF.

The V and J genes are TRBV7-3 and TRBJ2-5; 7 nucleotides align to TRBD2. The CDR3 extends over 16 amino acids. Germline V lookup: CDR1 SGHTA, CDR2 FQGTGA. V lost 1 base, J lost 1 base, and 6 bases stayed unmatched. The CDR3 DNA reads as TGTGCCAGCAGCTTAAGTGGGGGGGGAGTCCAAGAGACCCAGTACTTC. Amino acids: CASSLSGGGVQETQYF.

The genes are TRBV5-4 and TRBJ1-2, with D tentatively TRBD1 (6 bases). The CDR3 runs to 13 residues. CDR1 is SGHNT, CDR2 YYREEE, per germline (reference sequence). V was shortened by 4 bases and J by 8 bases, with 15 bases between the two germline ends. The CDR3 is CASSKNREWGYTF. The DNA of the CDR3 is TGTGCCAGCAGCAAAAACAGGGAGTGGGGCTACACCTTC.

The chain carries TRBV2 and TRBJ1-1; tentatively, D is TRBD1 (5 bases). Trimming stripped 4 bases from V and 4 bases from J, with 10 bases between. The CDR3 extends over 13 amino acids. Germline CDR1 is SNHLY and CDR2 is FYNNEI. CDR3 sequence (DNA): TGTGCCAGCAGTGTCGGCAGGGCCACTGAAGCTTTCTTT. This gives the protein CASSVGRATEAFF.

The V gene is TRBV6-6, the J gene TRBJ2-2, with D maybe TRBD1 (5 bases). CDR1 and CDR2 (germline): MNHNY, SVGAGI (reference sequence). The CDR3 consists of 13 residues. The V and J ends lost 6 bases and 6 bases respectively, with 11 bases between them. The CDR3 bases are TGTGCCAGCAGCTACATCAGGGCCGGGGAGCTGTTTTTT. This sequence encodes CASSYIRAGELFF.

The gene calls are TRBV28 and TRBJ1-3; 10 bases map to TRBD1. CDR1 is MDHEN and CDR2 is SYDVKM in the germline V gene. CDR3 length: 15 amino acids. J was trimmed by 2 bases and V by 6 bases; bases with no gene match: 4. As DNA, the CDR3 is TGTGCCAGCAGCGAGACAGGGGGCGCTGGAAACACCATATATTTT. Its translation is CASSETGGAGNTIYF. Full variable domain (remainder filled in from reference TRBV28 and TRBJ1-3): DVKVTQSSRYLVKRTGEKVFLECVQDMDHENMFWYRQDPGLGLRLIYFSYDVKMKEKGDIPEGYSVSREKKERFSLILESASTNQTSMYLCASSETGGAGNTIYFGEGSWLTVV.

The gene calls are TRBV19 and TRBJ2-7, with TRBD1 as a possible D gene (6 bases). The germline CDR1 and CDR2 sequences are LNHDA and SQIVND (reference sequence). CDR3 size: 14 residues. The V and J ends lost 3 bases and 2 bases respectively, with 11 bases between them. The DNA for the CDR3 is TGTGCCAGTAGTATGCGACAGGCTACCTACGAGCAGTACTTC. Protein sequence: CASSMRQATYEQYF.

CDR3 protein: CASSYHSTGIYNEQFF. CDR3 coding DNA: TGTGCCAGCAGCTACCACTCGACAGGGATCTACAATGAGCAGTTCTTC. V gene TRBV7-2 combines with J gene TRBJ2-1, with 7 bases fitting TRBD1. The CDR3 runs 16 residues. Germline loops: CDR1 SGHTA, CDR2 FQGNSA. The J segment lost 3 bases and the V segment lost 4 bases, leaving 9 bases of the junction unmatched. Full variable domain (missing parts from reference TRBV7-2 and TRBJ2-1): GAGVSQSPSNKVTEKGKDVELRCDPISGHTALYWYRQSLGQGLEFLIYFQGNSAPDKSGLPSDRFSAERTGGSVSTLTIQRTQQEDSAVYLCASSYHSTGIYNEQFFGPGTRLTVL.

The chain couples TRBV5-4 to TRBJ2-3; TRBD2 is a possible D gene (6 bases). Germline V gene sequence: CDR1 SGHNT, CDR2 YYREEE (reference sequence). Deletions cut 2 bases from V and 0 bases from J, with 10 bases between. The CDR3 runs 15 residues. In DNA form, the CDR3 reads TGTGCCAGCAGCTTACCGGGACTGAGCACAGATACGCAGTATTTT. This sequence encodes CASSLPGLSTDTQYF.

The V call is TRBV20-1, the J call TRBJ1-1; the D is unclear. The CDR3 contains 11 residues. The V gene's germline CDR1 is DFQATT and CDR2 SNEGSKA (reference sequence). Trimming took off 5 bases at V and 4 bases at J, with 8 bases between the two ends. The DNA for the CDR3 is TGCAGTGCTTTGGGGAGCACTGAAGCTTTCTTT. Translating it yields CSALGSTEAFF.

This chain links TRBV18 with TRBJ2-3, with a possible D match to TRBD2 (6 bases). The CDR3 loop spans 15 amino acids. CDR1 KGHSH and CDR2 LQKENI come from the germline V gene. V lost 6 bases and J lost 2, with 15 bases in between. The CDR3 nucleotides are TGTGCCAGCTCGCCGATGTCGGGAGTCACAGATACGCAGTATTTT. Its protein is CASSPMSGVTDTQYF.

The gene calls are TRBV2 and TRBJ1-2; possible D gene TRBD1, 5 bases. This CDR3 is 14 amino acids long. CDR1 and CDR2 from the germline V gene are SNHLY and FYNNEI. Trimming took off 5 bases at V and 2 bases at J, with 12 bases between the two ends. This chain's CDR3 is CASSIGTENYGYTF. DNA of the CDR3: TGTGCCAGCAGTATCGGGACTGAAAACTATGGCTACACCTTC.

The V call is TRBV13, the J call TRBJ1-6; D unclear. This CDR3 spans 13 amino acids. The germline CDR1 and CDR2 sequences are PRHDT and FYEKMQ (reference sequence). V dropped 9 bases and J dropped 0 bases, with 6 bases sitting between them. The CDR3 reads CASASSYNSPLHF. The CDR3 DNA is TGTGCCAGTGCGAGCTCCTATAATTCACCCCTCCACTTT.

The rearrangement uses TRBV5-8 and TRBJ1-1; D might be TRBD1 (5 bases). CDR1 is SGHTS, CDR2 YDEGEE, per germline. Trimming took 1 base from V and 2 from J, leaving 12 bases between them. This CDR3 contains 15 residues. CDR3 amino acids: CASSLLGRVNTEAFF. The CDR3 DNA sequence: TGTGCCAGCAGCTTGCTGGGCAGGGTTAACACTGAAGCTTTCTTT.

This sequence joins TRBV25-1 and TRBJ1-2; 11 positions agree with TRBD1. V shed 6 bases and J 1 base; nucleotides not matched to a gene: 1. Germline V gives CDR1 MGHDK, CDR2 SYGVNS. The CDR3 runs to 14 residues. For the CDR3, the DNA is TGTGCCAGCAGGGGACAGGGGGTTAACTATGGCTACACCTTC. It translates to CASRGQGVNYGYTF.